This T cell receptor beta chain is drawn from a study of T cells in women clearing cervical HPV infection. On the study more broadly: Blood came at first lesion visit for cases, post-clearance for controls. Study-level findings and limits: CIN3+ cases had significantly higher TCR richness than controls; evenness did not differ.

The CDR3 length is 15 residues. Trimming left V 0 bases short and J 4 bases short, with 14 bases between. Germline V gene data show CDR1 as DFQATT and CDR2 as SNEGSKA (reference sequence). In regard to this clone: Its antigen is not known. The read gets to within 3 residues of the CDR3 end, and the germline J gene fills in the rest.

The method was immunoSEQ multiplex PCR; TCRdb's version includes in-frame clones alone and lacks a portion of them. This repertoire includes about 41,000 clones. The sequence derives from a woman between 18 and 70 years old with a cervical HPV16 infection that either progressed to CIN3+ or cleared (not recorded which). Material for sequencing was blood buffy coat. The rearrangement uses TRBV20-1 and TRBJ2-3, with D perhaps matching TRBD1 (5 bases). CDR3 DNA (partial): TGCAGTGCTAGAGATGTAAAGGGGCCACCAGATACG. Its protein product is CSARDVKGPPDT. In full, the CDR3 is CSARDVKGPPDTQYF.